Sequencing of this T cell receptor (beta chain) was carried out in a study of shared clonotypes between healthy human individuals. Study details: The study used three CD4 naive, three CD4 memory, two CD8 naive and one CD8 memory plate per donor.

The data were produced by immunoSEQ multiplex PCR, yet TCRdb's version contains in-frame clones alone and is incomplete. The data contain roughly 1,500,000 clones, roughly 98.5% of them singletons. Germline values: CDR1 SGHAT, CDR2 FQNNGV. This CDR3 is 15 amino acids long. V lost 0 bases, J lost 7 bases, and 5 bases stayed unmatched. Broader study findings: All-four-donor shared clonotypes had higher generation probabilities than non-shared clonotypes did.

Regarding this clone: Its cognate antigen is unknown.

Negatively enriched CD4+ T cells were divided by CD45RA into naive and memory. Sequenced material: naive CD4+ T cells sorted from blood. Stated subset: CD45RA+ positively selected. The chain has TRBV11-2 and TRBJ2-5, with 10 bases lining up with TRBD2. The source of this sequence is a man between 25 and 39 years old in good health. Here the CDR3 DNA reads TGTGCCAGCAGCTTAGAACTAGCGGGATTGGGGACCCAGTACTTC. Translating it yields CASSLELAGLGTQYF.